Listed below are T cell receptor beta chains from one sample, sequenced in a study of T cell responses to AZD1222 COVID-19 vaccine. Some clones are missing from TCRdb's copy, which holds only in-frame ones; the method was immunoSEQ multiplex PCR. The sample has roughly 98,000 clones, less than 85% seen once. The sample consisted of peripheral blood, taken 28 days after the second AZD1222 dose. The receptors stem from an adult who received the AZD1222 COVID-19 vaccine. CDR3s include the opening cysteine and the closing phenylalanine or tryptophan. D genes are given only for firm matches. Not every row has a clone size; where given, it reads once, few, many or a size class.

>TRBJ2-7|NA|NA|TRBV30
CAWSVQSDSYEQYF
TGTGCCTGGAGTGTACAGTCAGACTCCTACGAGCAGTACTTC
>TRBJ2-3|NA|NA|TRBV10-2
CASSQGAIGDTQYF
TGCGCCAGCAGCCAGGGTGCCATCGGGGATACGCAGTATTTT
>TRBJ1-2|NA|few|TRBV12-2
CASRSGLLEGYTF
TGTGCAAGTCGCTCGGGTTTACTTGAGGGCTACACCTTC
>TRBJ1-2|NA|NA|TRBV6-5
CASNHGGFGSYGYTF
TGTGCCAGCAACCATGGGGGGTTTGGGAGCTATGGCTACACCTTC
>TRBJ2-5|TRBD2|few|TRBV5-1
CASSLTSGRSETQYF
TGCGCCAGCAGCTTGACTAGCGGGAGAAGTGAGACCCAGTACTTC
>TRBJ1-3|NA|NA|TRBV3-1/TRBV3-2
CASSQEPGNTIYF
TGTGCCAGCAGCCAAGAACCAGGAAACACCATATATTTT
>TRBJ1-2|NA|NA|TRBV18
CASSPAVTASNYGYTF
TGTGCCAGCTCTCCGGCCGTCACGGCATCTAACTATGGCTACACCTTC
>TRBJ2-3|NA|NA|TRBV5-1
CASGKGSPTDTQYF
TGCGCCAGCGGGAAGGGCTCCCCCACAGATACGCAGTATTTT
>TRBJ2-5|TRBD1|NA|TRBV3-1/TRBV3-2
CASSRGQRRETQYF
TGTGCCAGCAGCCGGGGACAGAGGAGGGAGACCCAGTACTTC
>TRBJ2-1|TRBD2|NA|TRBV5-1
CASSLFGAGGNEQFF
TGCGCCAGCAGCTTGTTCGGAGCGGGGGGTAATGAGCAGTTCTTC
>TRBJ1-1|TRBD1|NA|TRBV6-2/TRBV6-3
CASSTGTVFMNTEAFF
TGTGCCAGCAGCACCGGGACAGTTTTCATGAACACTGAAGCTTTCTTT
>TRBJ2-6|TRBD2|large|TRBV6-1
CASSGTSGSGANVLTF
TGTGCCAGCAGTGGGACTAGCGGCTCTGGGGCCAACGTCCTGACTTTC
>TRBJ2-3|NA|NA|TRBV29-1
CSVEPLTDTQYF
TGCAGCGTTGAACCCCTCACAGATACGCAGTATTTT
>TRBJ1-1|NA|once|TRBV3-1/TRBV3-2
CASSQENTEAFF
TGTGCCAGCAGCCAAGAAAACACTGAAGCTTTCTTT
>TRBJ1-2|NA|NA|TRBV6-5
CATRPGPKGGYTF
TGTGCCACCCGCCCGGGGCCCAAAGGGGGCTACACCTTC